These T cell receptor beta chains were read from a single sample in a study of blood T cell repertoires in COVID-19. This table comes from immunoSEQ multiplex PCR, and its TCRdb copy is limited to in-frame clones, with some not included. The sample yields 75,000 to 100,000 clones, about 87% seen once. Sequenced material: peripheral blood. The receptors here all came from a human donor in a cohort sampled during active COVID-19. The CDR3 runs from the conserved cysteine through the conserved F or W. The order of the fields is CDR3 DNA, CDR3 protein, V gene, J gene, D gene. D genes are given only for firm matches.

TGCAGCGTTGAATTAGGGAGTAGTAGCTATGGCTACACCTTC	CSVELGSSSYGYTF	TRBV29-1	TRBJ1-2	.
TGTGCCAGCAGGCCGGCAGGGGGGCACTATGGCTACACCTTC	CASRPAGGHYGYTF	TRBV21-1	TRBJ1-2	.
TGCAGCGTCCTGGGGTATAGCGGAGATAGCTCCTACAATGAGCAGTTCTTC	CSVLGYSGDSSYNEQFF	TRBV29-1	TRBJ2-1	.
TGTGCCAGCAGCTTGGACAGACGGAACACTGAAGCTTTCTTT	CASSLDRRNTEAFF	TRBV5-6	TRBJ1-1	.
TGTGCCAGCAGCTCGGAGGGAGTCGGGCAAGCTTTCTTT	CASSSEGVGQAFF	TRBV11-2	TRBJ1-1	.
TGCAGCGTTGGGGCAGGGGGATACGGTCAGCCCCAGCATTTT	CSVGAGGYGQPQHF	TRBV29-1	TRBJ1-5	TRBD1
TGTGCCAGTAGTATAGCGGGGGGGGCTACCGCCAAAAACATTCAGTACTTC	CASSIAGGATAKNIQYF	TRBV19	TRBJ2-4	TRBD2
TGTGCCGGCGGGTGGGATAACACCGGGGAGCTGTTTTTT	CAGGWDNTGELFF	TRBV7-9	TRBJ2-2	.
TGTGCCAGTAGTATAACGCGGCAGGAGGGGGCCACTTCACCCCTCCACTTT	CASSITRQEGATSPLHF	TRBV19	TRBJ1-6	TRBD1
TGTGCCAGCAGTGGGCTTAGCAATCAGCCCCAGCATTTT	CASSGLSNQPQHF	TRBV28	TRBJ1-5	.
TGTGCCAGCAGCTTAGGGACAGGGGGAGATCAGCCCCAGCATTTT	CASSLGTGGDQPQHF	TRBV7-8	TRBJ1-5	TRBD1
TGTGCCAGCAGCGTAGGGACAATGGACTCTGGAAACACCATATATTTT	CASSVGTMDSGNTIYF	TRBV9	TRBJ1-3	.
TGTGCCAGCAGCTTAACAGGGAATAATTCACCCCTCCACTTT	CASSLTGNNSPLHF	TRBV11-1	TRBJ1-6	.